A single sample gave rise to the 21 T cell receptor beta chains below, sequenced in a study of cytomegalovirus exposure and HLA in healthy donors. Both 60 Vbeta primers and 13 Jbeta primers went into the PCR. Produced via immunoSEQ multiplex PCR; TCRdb's table is partial and in-frame only. The data hold around 150,000 clones, with about 79% observed a single time. Sequences were obtained from PBMCs. These receptors all stem from a man in his fifties or sixties in good health and CMV-seropositive.

This rearrangement joins TRBV10-3 to TRBJ2-3; D uncertain. This CDR3 is built from 14 residues. The germline V gene encodes CDR1 ENHRY and CDR2 SYGVKD. Trimming cost V 4 bases and J 2 bases, with 10 bases left between them. The CDR3 bases are TGTGCCATCAGTGTGGGCACGACCACAGATACGCAGTATTTT. The encoded protein is CAISVGTTTDTQYF.

V is TRBV2 and J is TRBJ1-5; 8 bases are shared with TRBD1. This CDR3 is built from 15 residues. The ends lost 6 bases at V and 0 bases at J; junction bases unmatched: 4. CDR1 and CDR2 from the germline V gene are SNHLY and FYNNEI. CDR3 nucleotides: TGTGCCAGCAGGGGACAGGCCTATAGCAATCAGCCCCAGCATTTT. Its protein product is CASRGQAYSNQPQHF.

The chain's CDR3 is CASSLPTGGDNSPLHF. CDR3 nucleotide sequence: TGTGCCAGCAGTTTACCAACAGGGGGCGATAATTCACCCCTCCACTTT. This rearrangement joins TRBV28 to TRBJ1-6; 9 positions agree with TRBD1. The J segment lost 5 bases and the V segment lost 2 bases, leaving 4 bases of the junction unmatched. Germline V gene sequence: CDR1 MDHEN, CDR2 SYDVKM. This CDR3 has 16 amino acids.

V gene TRBV2 combines with J gene TRBJ2-2, with TRBD1 identical over 7 bases. Germline CDR1 is SNHLY and CDR2 is FYNNEI. J lost 5 bases, V lost 6 bases, and 9 bases had no gene match. CDR3 length: 15 amino acids. The CDR3: CASSVDRVGTGELFF. The DNA for the CDR3 is TGTGCCAGCAGCGTAGACAGGGTCGGTACCGGGGAGCTGTTTTTT. Supplemented by reference TRBV2 and TRBJ2-2, the full variable domain reads EPEVTQTPSHQVTQMGQEVILRCVPISNHLYFYWYRQILGQKVEFLVSFYNNEISEKSEIFDDQFSVERPDGSNFTLKIRSTKLEDSAMYFCASSVDRVGTGELFFGEGSRLTVL.

This clone was counted a few times. The chain links TRBV11-3 to TRBJ2-7; TRBD1 matches at 7 bases. The germline V gene encodes CDR1 SGHNT and CDR2 YENEEA. The CDR3 extends over 14 amino acids. V lost 0 bases, J lost 2 bases, and 1 base stayed unmatched. The CDR3 DNA follows: TGTGCCAGCAGCTTAGAACAGGGGACCTACGAGCAGTACTTC. This codes for CASSLEQGTYEQYF.

This clone is a singleton in its sample. The gene calls are TRBV6-1 and TRBJ2-7, with unresolved D. Germline V CDR1 and CDR2: MNHNS, SASEGT. The CDR3 extends over 13 amino acids. V was shortened by 3 bases and J by 0 bases, with 6 bases between the two germline ends. CDR3 nucleotide sequence: TGTGCCAGCAGTGACGCTATCTCCTACGAGCAGTACTTC. Residues: CASSDAISYEQYF.

The chain couples TRBV11-2 to TRBJ2-7; 8 nucleotides agree with TRBD1. V was clipped by 5 bases and J by 6 bases; unmatched bases: 6. Germline assignment: CDR1 SGHAT and CDR2 FQNNGV. The CDR3 runs to 13 residues. The CDR3 coding sequence is TGTGCCAGCAGCCTCGGACAGGGTCGCGAGCAGTACTTC. Its protein product is CASSLGQGREQYF.

V is TRBV19 and J is TRBJ1-2; TRBD1 agrees at 7 bases. The CDR3 is 13 residues long. Germline CDR1 and CDR2: LNHDA and SQIVND (reference sequence). J gave up 4 bases and V 7 bases, and 6 bases lay outside the gene matches. CDR3 nucleotide sequence: TGTGCCAGTACCTTGGCAGGGGGCTATGGCTACACCTTC. Translating gives CASTLAGGYGYTF.

This clone turned up a few times. This chain uses TRBV5-5 with TRBJ1-1; D unclear. There are 15 residues in the CDR3. Deletions cut 4 bases from V and 1 base from J, with 14 bases between. Germline V gives CDR1 SGHKS, CDR2 YYEKEE (reference sequence). The CDR3 spells CASSPRGEENTEAFF. CDR3 in DNA: TGTGCCAGCAGCCCCCGCGGGGAGGAGAACACTGAAGCTTTCTTT. Filled out from reference TRBV5-5 and TRBJ1-1, the complete variable domain reads DAGVTQSPTHLIKTRGQQVTLRCSPISGHKSVSWYQQVLGQGPQFIFQYYEKEERGRGNFPDRFSARQFPNYSSELNVNALLLGDSALYLCASSPRGEENTEAFFGQGTRLTVV.

The table lists this clone with a few counts. Within the sample, other DNA sequences also encode this same CDR3. The chain combines TRBV27 with TRBJ1-2; 9 positions match TRBD1. Germline V gene sequence: CDR1 MNHEY, CDR2 SMNVEV (reference sequence). The ends lost 10 bases at V and 6 bases at J; junction bases unmatched: 3. The CDR3 consists of 11 residues. The CDR3 nucleotides read TGTGCCACCTGGACAGGGGATGGCTACACCTTC. Protein product: CATWTGDGYTF.

In its sample, this clone was seen once. The genes are TRBV5-4 and TRBJ2-5; perhaps TRBD2 as D (6 bases). This CDR3 is 16 amino acids long. V lost 1 base to trimming and J lost 4 bases, with 17 bases between them. The germline V gene encodes CDR1 SGHNT and CDR2 YYREEE (reference sequence). CDR3 DNA sequence: TGTGCCAGCAGCTTGTATGAGGTCTCCGGGGGAGAGACCCAGTACTTC. Protein: CASSLYEVSGGETQYF.

This clone has ten or more counts. The chain links TRBV18 to TRBJ1-4, with a tentative D call TRBD1 (6 bases). Germline V CDR1 and CDR2: KGHSH, LQKENI. This CDR3 is 12 amino acids long. Trimming removed 6 bases from V and 15 bases from J, with 17 bases in between. As DNA, the CDR3 is TGTGCCAGCTCTTATGGACAGCCTCCGTTGTTTTTT. Its protein product is CASSYGQPPLFF.

The rearrangement links TRBV29-1 to TRBJ1-1, with TRBD1 matching 9 bases. The germline V gene encodes CDR1 SQVTM and CDR2 ANQGSEA. V lost 3 bases and J lost 5; bases outside the gene matches: 10. This CDR3 has 15 residues. This CDR3 is CSVDPRDRVWTEAFF. DNA for the CDR3: TGCAGCGTTGATCCCCGGGACAGGGTCTGGACTGAAGCTTTCTTT.

The chain carries TRBV9 and TRBJ1-5, with D maybe TRBD1 (5 bases). CDR3 length equals 14 residues. Trimming stripped 1 base from V and 4 bases from J, with 9 bases between. Germline CDR1 reads SGDLS; CDR2 reads YYNGEE. As DNA, the CDR3 is TGTGCCAGCAGCGTATGGGGGGGAAATCAGCCCCAGCATTTT. Amino acid sequence: CASSVWGGNQPQHF.

This chain joins TRBV11-1 and TRBJ2-2; no clear D. This CDR3 has 14 amino acids. From germline, CDR1 is SGHAT and CDR2 FQDESV (reference sequence). Deletions cut 1 base from V and 1 base from J, with 4 bases between. The CDR3 is CASSLVQNTGELFF. DNA of the CDR3: TGTGCCAGCAGCTTAGTACAGAACACCGGGGAGCTGTTTTTT.

This chain uses TRBV10-3 with TRBJ2-3; no clear D. Germline V lookup: CDR1 ENHRY, CDR2 SYGVKD. This CDR3 has 15 amino acids. The V end was cut by 3 bases, the J end by 0 bases, with 10 bases between. This chain's CDR3 is CAISDGTTSTDTQYF. CDR3 sequence (DNA): TGTGCCATCAGTGACGGTACCACTAGCACAGATACGCAGTATTTT.

The chain recombines TRBV19 with TRBJ1-3, with D hard to call. CDR1 LNHDA and CDR2 SQIVND come from the germline V gene (reference sequence). The CDR3 has 12 amino acids. The V end lost 2 bases, the J end lost 4 bases, and 3 bases lay between the germline ends. The CDR3: CASSIQGNTIYF. As DNA, the CDR3 is TGTGCCAGTAGTATACAAGGAAACACCATATATTTT.

This clone was found once. This chain connects TRBV5-6 to TRBJ2-7, with 9 bases that match TRBD2. Germline loops: CDR1 SGHDT, CDR2 YYEEEE. There are 18 residues in the CDR3. The V and J ends lost 3 bases and 4 bases, in that order; junction bases with no gene match: 17. The CDR3 DNA reads TGTGCCAGCAGCTCCGGGGTCTATGTAGCGGGGGACGGGTACGAGCAGTACTTC. It yields the protein CASSSGVYVAGDGYEQYF.

This clone showed up just a few times. This rearrangement joins TRBV25-1 to TRBJ2-5; D gene uncertain. Germline V gene data show CDR1 as MGHDK and CDR2 as SYGVNS. This CDR3 contains 15 residues. V gave up 1 base and J gave up 2 bases, with 11 bases separating them. This chain's CDR3 is CASSESESWQETQYF. For the CDR3, the DNA is TGTGCCAGCAGTGAATCTGAGTCCTGGCAAGAGACCCAGTACTTC.

The chain links TRBV2 to TRBJ2-5; maybe TRBD1 (5 bases). Trimming removed 5 bases from V and 0 bases from J, with 13 bases in between. Germline loops: CDR1 SNHLY, CDR2 FYNNEI. The CDR3 runs to 15 residues. This chain's CDR3 is CASSLQQEYQETQYF. The DNA for the CDR3 is TGTGCCAGCAGTCTACAACAGGAGTACCAAGAGACCCAGTACTTC.

The V call is TRBV5-4, the J call TRBJ2-7; D possibly corresponds to TRBD1 (6 bases). CDR1 and CDR2 from the germline V gene are SGHNT and YYREEE (reference sequence). Trimming took off 3 bases at V and 3 bases at J, with 13 bases between the two ends. CDR3 length: 14 amino acids. CDR3 residues: CASSSGTRVYEQYF. The CDR3, as DNA: TGTGCCAGCAGCTCAGGGACACGCGTCTACGAGCAGTACTTC.